This paragraph covers one TCR beta chain sequence. The germline V gene encodes CDR1 LNHDA and CDR2 SQIVND (reference sequence). The CDR3 is 13 amino acids. V lost 4 bases to trimming and J lost 4 bases, with 7 bases between them. The source of the sample is a study of blood T cell repertoires in COVID-19. Study-level background: From the United States, Italy and Spain came samples of acute and convalescent COVID-19.

How the authors handled the data: Estimation of nucleated cell counts relied on the amplification of reference gene primers. Generated by immunoSEQ multiplex PCR, the TCRdb table keeps only in-frame clones and is missing some. Clone size and the V and J calls come from that table; the DNA yielded D and trimming. The data show tens of thousands of clones, with 88% seen just once and 6.5% to 9.5% held by the top ten. This clonotype was obtained from a woman in her seventies with acute or convalescent COVID-19. Sample: peripheral blood. The chain employs TRBV19 and TRBJ2-2; D gene uncertain. CDR3 DNA: TGTGCCAGTAGTACAACATCCACCGGGGAGCTGTTTTTT. Translated, it gives CASSTTSTGELFF.